A selection of T cell receptor beta chains follows, all from one sample in a study of cytomegalovirus exposure and HLA in healthy donors. Some clones are missing from TCRdb's copy, which holds only in-frame ones; the method was immunoSEQ multiplex PCR. This table holds about 60,000 clones, 77% found once. The material sequenced was PBMCs. The receptor set was obtained from a female donor in good health and CMV-seronegative. Each CDR3 is given with its conserved first and last residue. D genes are given only for firm matches. Clone size is given for some rows only: seen once, a few or many times, or a class if the clone is expanded.

size,V,D,J,DNA,CDR3
-,TRBV6-5,TRBD2,TRBJ2-2,TGTGCCAGCAACCCACTAGCGAATACCGGGGAGCTGTTTTTT,CASNPLANTGELFF
-,TRBV9,-,TRBJ1-2,TGTGCCAGCAGTCTACTCTCCGGGACACGGGTTAACTATGGCTACACCTTC,CASSLLSGTRVNYGYTF
-,TRBV7-2,TRBD2,TRBJ2-2,TGTGCCAGCAGCTCCACGGGGGGGGGCGGGGAGCTGTTTTTT,CASSSTGGGGELFF
-,TRBV29-1,-,TRBJ2-2,TGCAGCGTTCTCACTAGTCACAGGGTCTGGAACACCGGGGAGCTGTTTTTT,CSVLTSHRVWNTGELFF
-,TRBV28,TRBD1,TRBJ2-7,TGTGCCAGCAGCCAGACAGGGAGTTACGAGCAGTACTTC,CASSQTGSYEQYF
few,TRBV6-5,-,TRBJ2-1,TGTGCCAGCACGGGCCGCTTGGAGGGGTGGCAGTTCTTC,CASTGRLEGWQFF
-,TRBV6-1,TRBD2,TRBJ2-7,TGTGCCAGCAGTCTGACTAGCGGGAGGTCGGACGAGCAGTACTTC,CASSLTSGRSDEQYF
-,TRBV7-3,TRBD2,TRBJ2-3,TGTGCCAGCAGCGCAGGACTAGCGGGTCCAGATACGCAGTATTTT,CASSAGLAGPDTQYF
-,TRBV29-1,TRBD1,TRBJ1-2,TGCAGCGCAGAGGGGGCTGGCTATGGCTACACCTTC,CSAEGAGYGYTF
-,TRBV10-3,TRBD1,TRBJ1-5,TGTGCCATCAGTGGGGGGTCAGGGGGACATCAGCCCCAGCATTTT,CAISGGSGGHQPQHF
-,TRBV9,TRBD1,TRBJ1-5,TGTGCCAGCAGCGTAGAGGGGACAGGGGGCCAGCCCCAGCATTTT,CASSVEGTGGQPQHF
-,TRBV2,TRBD1,TRBJ2-7,TGTGCCGTCGACAGGGCCGGCGGCTACGAGCAGTACTTC,CAVDRAGGYEQYF
-,TRBV5-1,-,TRBJ2-7,TGCGCCAGCAGCTTGGCAGTCACCTCCTACGAGCAGTACTTC,CASSLAVTSYEQYF
-,TRBV7-9,TRBD1,TRBJ2-7,TGTGCCAGCAGCCCCCCGGACAGGGTAAACGAGCAGTACTTC,CASSPPDRVNEQYF
-,TRBV9,TRBD1,TRBJ2-7,TGTGCCAGCAGCGTAGGGACAGGGAACGAGCAGTACTTC,CASSVGTGNEQYF
-,TRBV5-8,TRBD2,TRBJ2-1,TGTGCCAGCAGCTTGAGGCCACTAGCGGGAAGGTACAATGAGCAGTTCTTC,CASSLRPLAGRYNEQFF
-,TRBV28,TRBD1,TRBJ1-3,TGTGCCAGCAGCTTACAGGGGGCAAGGGGCAACACCATATATTTT,CASSLQGARGNTIYF
once,TRBV9,TRBD2,TRBJ2-3,TGTGCCAGCAGCGTAGAGGGCGGGAGAGGGACAGATACGCAGTATTTT,CASSVEGGRGTDTQYF
-,TRBV18,-,TRBJ2-5,TGTGCCAGCTCACCACGGCAGGCAGACCAAGAGACCCAGTACTTC,CASSPRQADQETQYF
-,TRBV4-2,-,TRBJ2-2,TGTGCCAGCAGCCAAGAAAAGAGCGTAACCGGGGAGCTGTTTTTT,CASSQEKSVTGELFF
-,TRBV18,-,TRBJ2-5,TGTGCCAGCTCACTCCTAGCAAACGAAAGGGAGACCCAGTACTTC,CASSLLANERETQYF
-,TRBV5-1,TRBD1,TRBJ2-5,TGCGCCAGCAGCTTGGCAACAGGGGCTGGGGAGACCCAGTACTTC,CASSLATGAGETQYF
-,TRBV28,-,TRBJ2-1,TGTGCCAGCAGGAGCGGTGAGCAGTTCTTC,CASRSGEQFF
-,TRBV6-1,-,TRBJ2-5,TGTGCCAGCGGGGCTGGGCCGGCCGTAGAGACCCAGTACTTC,CASGAGPAVETQYF
-,TRBV7-7,-,TRBJ2-1,TGTGCTAGCAGCCCGGGGTTATTCAATGAGCAGTTCTTC,CASSPGLFNEQFF
few,TRBV5-6,-,TRBJ1-1,TGTGCCAGCAGGCAGGGGACTGAAGCTTTCTTT,CASRQGTEAFF
-,TRBV19,TRBD1,TRBJ1-5,TGTGCCAGTAGGATTACAGGGGCACCCAATCAGCCCCAGCATTTT,CASRITGAPNQPQHF
-,TRBV5-4,TRBD1,TRBJ2-3,TGTGCCAGCAGATCTCCGGGACAGGGTCAATCAAAGGGCACAGATACGCAGTATTTT,CASRSPGQGQSKGTDTQYF
-,TRBV19,-,TRBJ1-2,TGTGCCAGTAAACAATTGCAAGCTAACTATGGCTACACCTTC,CASKQLQANYGYTF
-,TRBV29-1,-,TRBJ1-3,TGCAGCGTAGCTAAACAACGAGGCCCTGGAAACACCATATATTTT,CSVAKQRGPGNTIYF
-,TRBV6-4,TRBD2,TRBJ2-2,TGTGCCAGCAGATCGAGCGGGGGGGCCAGCACCGGGGAGCTGTTTTTT,CASRSSGGASTGELFF
-,TRBV2,-,TRBJ1-4,TGTGCCGGCGGATGGACAGAAAGGGCAACTAATGAAAAACTGTTTTTT,CAGGWTERATNEKLFF
-,TRBV19,-,TRBJ2-2,TGTGCCAGTAGTTTGGGCGCCGGGGAGCTGTTTTTT,CASSLGAGELFF
-,TRBV6-1,-,TRBJ2-7,TGTGCCAGCACCTCCGGTAGGGGGGGGGACTACGAGCAGTACTTC,CASTSGRGGDYEQYF
-,TRBV6-1,-,TRBJ2-7,TGTGCCAGCAGTGAAGGGGGGACACCTCGGGGGTACTTC,CASSEGGTPRGYF
-,TRBV29-1,-,TRBJ2-4,TGCAGCGTTGCCGGTGTTCTAGCCAAAAACATTCAGTACTTC,CSVAGVLAKNIQYF
-,TRBV5-1,-,TRBJ2-1,TGCGCCAGCAGCTTGTACGGGAGAGGCAATGAGCAGTTCTTC,CASSLYGRGNEQFF
-,TRBV27,-,TRBJ2-1,TGTGCCAGCAACCGCCCCAGGGGTGAGCAGTTCTTC,CASNRPRGEQFF
-,TRBV7-8,-,TRBJ2-7,TGTGCCAGCAGCCCTAGGGGCCCAAGCTCCTACGAGCAGTACTTC,CASSPRGPSSYEQYF
once,TRBV27,-,TRBJ1-4,TGTGCCAGCAGCCCCAGTGGGGACAACCATGAAAAACTGTTTTTT,CASSPSGDNHEKLFF
-,TRBV2,TRBD1,TRBJ2-7,TGTGCCAGCAGAGCCGGGACAGGGGCCTACGAGCAGTACTTC,CASRAGTGAYEQYF
few,TRBV19,TRBD2,TRBJ2-7,TGTGCCAGCCGGACTAGCGGGAGCTACGAGCAGTACTTC,CASRTSGSYEQYF
-,TRBV7-2,-,TRBJ1-1,TGTGCCAGCAGCCCAGGACAGCCTCGCCTGGCTGAAGCTTTCTTT,CASSPGQPRLAEAFF
-,TRBV12-5,-,TRBJ2-5,TGTGCTAGTGGTTTGGTATTGGGAGATCAAGAGACCCAGTACTTC,CASGLVLGDQETQYF
-,TRBV13,-,TRBJ2-5,TGTGCCAGCAGCTTACTAGGCGGAGAGACCCAGTACTTC,CASSLLGGETQYF
-,TRBV5-1,-,TRBJ2-5,TGCGCCAGCAGCGGGGGCGCGGGAGTTGGAGAGACCCAGTACTTC,CASSGGAGVGETQYF
-,TRBV13,-,TRBJ2-7,TGTGCCAGCAGCCAACAGGGTCTGGGGTTCTACGAGCAGTACTTC,CASSQQGLGFYEQYF
-,TRBV6-1,-,TRBJ2-3,TGTGCCAGCACTTCAGCGGAGGGGTATACGCAGTATTTT,CASTSAEGYTQYF
-,TRBV6-6,-,TRBJ2-2,TGTGCCAGCAGTTATCTAACGACCGGGGAGCTGTTTTTT,CASSYLTTGELFF
-,TRBV30,-,TRBJ1-1,TGTGCCGGCCAGGCGAGTGCCGCCACTGAAGCTTTCTTT,CAGQASAATEAFF
-,TRBV28,-,TRBJ1-6,TGTGCCAGCAGTCCCGGGGGGCCTAATTCACCCCTCCACTTT,CASSPGGPNSPLHF
-,TRBV6-1,TRBD2,TRBJ2-1,TGTGCCAGCACGACCGGGACTAGCGGGAGATCTGAGCAGTTCTTC,CASTTGTSGRSEQFF
-,TRBV29-1,TRBD2,TRBJ2-7,TGCAGCGTTGAAGGCTATGCTAGCGGGAGCTCCTACGAGCAGTACTTC,CSVEGYASGSSYEQYF
-,TRBV18,-,TRBJ1-1,TGTGCCAGCTCACTTGATTCGGGTGAAGCTTTCTTT,CASSLDSGEAFF
once,TRBV5-1,-,TRBJ1-5,TGCGCCAGCAGCGAGGACTCGGGTCAGCCCCAGCATTTT,CASSEDSGQPQHF
-,TRBV14,TRBD1,TRBJ1-5,TGTGCCAGCAGCCAACCCCCGGGACAGGGAACCTATAGCAATCAGCCCCAGCATTTT,CASSQPPGQGTYSNQPQHF
-,TRBV14,-,TRBJ2-7,TGTGCCAGCAGCCAAGCAGTCGGCCGCGGGACCTACGAGCAGTACTTC,CASSQAVGRGTYEQYF
-,TRBV11-3,TRBD1,TRBJ1-1,TGTGCCAGCAGCTTAGGGACAGGGGAGAACACTGAAGCTTTCTTT,CASSLGTGENTEAFF
few,TRBV7-6,-,TRBJ2-7,TGTGCCAGCAGCCCGGGGTCCCCTGGCGAGCAGTACTTC,CASSPGSPGEQYF